One and the same sample provided the 4 T cell receptor beta chains below, sequenced in a study of T-cell memory formation after mild COVID-19. TCRdb re-called the 5' RACE reads with MiXCR, one entry per CDR3 protein. Among about 410,000 distinct CDR3 sequences listed, 23% were seen once. The sequencing input was PBMCs or a T cell subset sorted from them (not recorded which). All receptors derive from an adult woman who had mild COVID-19 (a few samples of this study predate the infection). Cell type and time point are not known.

Here the CDR3 DNA reads TGTGCCAGCAGTGAACGGCGGGTTGGAGGCGGGGAGCTGTTTTTT. This encodes CASSERRVGGGELFF. V usage is TRBV2 and J usage is TRBJ2-2; possibly TRBD2 for D (5 bases). Germline values: CDR1 SNHLY, CDR2 FYNNEI. There are 15 residues in the CDR3. The V end lost 2 bases, the J end lost 7 bases, and 14 bases lay between the germline ends.

This clonotype was observed a few times. The rearrangement links TRBV14 to TRBJ2-4; 11 bases agree with TRBD2. Per the germline V gene, CDR1 is SGHDN and CDR2 is FVKESK. The CDR3 totals 12 residues. V trimming: 4 bases; J trimming: 13 bases; junction bases outside the gene matches: 3. The CDR3 sequence is CASSLGLAVQYF. The CDR3 coding sequence is TGTGCCAGCAGCCTGGGACTAGCGGTGCAGTACTTC.

The chain combines TRBV7-3 with TRBJ2-7; 8 bases fit TRBD1. This CDR3 has 15 residues. CDR1 SGHTA and CDR2 FQGTGA come from the germline V gene. V lost 5 bases, J lost 2 bases, and 8 bases stayed unmatched. CDR3 bases: TGTGCCAGCAGCACCACAGGGGGGCCCACCTACGAGCAGTACTTC. Translated, it gives CASSTTGGPTYEQYF.

V and J are TRBV3-1 and TRBJ2-7; possibly TRBD1 for D (5 bases). The CDR3 is made up of 14 amino acids. V was clipped by 3 bases and J by 5 bases, with 14 bases between them. Germline values: CDR1 LGHDT, CDR2 YNNKEL (reference sequence). This chain's CDR3 is CASSQGLWIDEQYF. The CDR3 bases are TGTGCCAGCAGCCAGGGGCTTTGGATCGACGAGCAGTACTTC.